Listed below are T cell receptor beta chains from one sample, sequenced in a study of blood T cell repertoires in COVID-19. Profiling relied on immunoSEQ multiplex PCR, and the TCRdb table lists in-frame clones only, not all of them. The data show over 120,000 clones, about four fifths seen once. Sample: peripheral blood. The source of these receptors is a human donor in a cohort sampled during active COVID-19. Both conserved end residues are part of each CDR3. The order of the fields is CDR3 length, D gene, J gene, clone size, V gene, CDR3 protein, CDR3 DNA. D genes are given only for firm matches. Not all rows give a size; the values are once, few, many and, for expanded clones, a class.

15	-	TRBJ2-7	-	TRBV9	CASSLEAGTLYEQYF	TGTGCCAGCAGCCTGGAGGCGGGGACCCTCTACGAGCAGTACTTC
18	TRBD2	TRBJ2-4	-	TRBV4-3	CASSPILASGRAKNIQYF	TGCGCCAGCAGCCCCATCCTCGCTAGCGGCAGAGCCAAAAACATTCAGTACTTC
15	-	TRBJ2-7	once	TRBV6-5	CASSYGAGRTYEQYF	TGTGCCAGCAGTTATGGGGCAGGGCGGACCTACGAGCAGTACTTC
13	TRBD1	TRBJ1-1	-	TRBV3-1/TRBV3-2	CASSRQGNTEAFF	TGTGCCAGCAGCCGACAGGGCAACACTGAAGCTTTCTTT
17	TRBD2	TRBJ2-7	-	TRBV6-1	CASSEAAGLAGGVEQYF	TGTGCCAGCAGTGAAGCAGCCGGACTAGCGGGAGGGGTCGAGCAGTACTTC
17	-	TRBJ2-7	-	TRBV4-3	CASSQDFLATISYEQYF	TGCGCCAGCAGCCAAGATTTCCTAGCGACCATCTCCTACGAGCAGTACTTC
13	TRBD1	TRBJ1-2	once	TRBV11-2	CASSPDRDYGYTF	TGTGCCAGCAGCCCGGACAGGGACTATGGCTACACCTTC
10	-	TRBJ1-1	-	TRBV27	CASSPAGAFF	TGTGCCAGCAGTCCGGCCGGGGCTTTCTTT
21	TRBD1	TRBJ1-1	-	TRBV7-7	CASSAIPGQGGTNFMNTEAFF	TGTGCCAGCAGCGCCATTCCGGGACAGGGGGGCACCAACTTCATGAACACTGAAGCTTTCTTT
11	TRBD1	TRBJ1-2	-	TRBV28	CATDRGYGYTF	TGTGCCACCGACAGGGGGTATGGCTACACCTTC
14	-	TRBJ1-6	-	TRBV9	CASSVRGGNSPLHF	TGTGCCAGCAGCGTCCGCGGGGGTAATTCACCCCTCCACTTT
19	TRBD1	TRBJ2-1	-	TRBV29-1	CSVEGLGQGRSPSYNEQFF	TGCAGCGTTGAAGGATTGGGACAGGGAAGGTCGCCTTCCTACAATGAGCAGTTCTTC
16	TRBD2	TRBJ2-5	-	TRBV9	CASRGTSGEYQETQYF	TGTGCCAGCAGGGGGACTAGCGGTGAGTACCAAGAGACCCAGTACTTC
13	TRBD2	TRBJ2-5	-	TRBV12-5	CASGSAGGETQYF	TGTGCTAGTGGTTCAGCGGGAGGGGAGACCCAGTACTTC
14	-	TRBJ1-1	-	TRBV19	CASRAGLENTEAFF	TGTGCCAGTAGGGCGGGTCTCGAGAACACTGAAGCTTTCTTT
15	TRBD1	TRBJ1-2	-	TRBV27	CASSFGDRVGYGYTF	TGTGCCAGCAGTTTTGGTGACAGGGTTGGCTATGGCTACACCTTC
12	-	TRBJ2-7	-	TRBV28	CASRQGAYEQYF	TGTGCCAGCAGACAGGGTGCCTACGAGCAGTACTTC
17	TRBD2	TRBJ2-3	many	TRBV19	CASSILLGTSGRDTQYF	TGTGCCAGTAGTATTTTGCTCGGGACTAGCGGGAGAGATACGCAGTATTTT
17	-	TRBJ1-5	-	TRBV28	CASSLWRRARSNQPQHF	TGTGCCAGCAGTTTATGGAGGCGGGCGCGGAGCAATCAGCCCCAGCATTTT
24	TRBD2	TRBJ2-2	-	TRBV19	CASSKSGWGGGLAGGPGRSGELFF	TGTGCCAGTAGCAAATCAGGCTGGGGTGGCGGACTAGCGGGAGGGCCGGGCCGTTCCGGGGAGCTGTTTTTT
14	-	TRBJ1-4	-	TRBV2	CASREEGGSEKLFF	TGTGCCAGCAGGGAAGAGGGGGGGAGTGAAAAACTGTTTTTT
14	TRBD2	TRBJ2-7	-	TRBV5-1	CASSYEPTSGGRYF	TGCGCCAGCAGCTATGAGCCGACTAGCGGTGGGCGGTACTTC
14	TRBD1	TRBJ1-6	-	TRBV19	CASRDRGVDSPLHF	TGTGCCAGTCGTGACAGGGGTGTGGATTCACCCCTCCACTTT
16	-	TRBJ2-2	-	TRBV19	CASQRQETTNTGELFF	TGTGCCAGCCAACGACAGGAGACCACGAACACCGGGGAGCTGTTTTTT
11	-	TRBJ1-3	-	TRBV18	CASSRGNTIYF	TGTGCCAGCTCAAGGGGGAACACCATATATTTT
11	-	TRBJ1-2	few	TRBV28	CGSRSNYGYTF	TGTGGGTCCCGGTCTAACTATGGCTACACCTTC
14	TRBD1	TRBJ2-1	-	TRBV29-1	CSVEWTGDYNEQFF	TGCAGCGTTGAGTGGACAGGGGACTACAATGAGCAGTTCTTC
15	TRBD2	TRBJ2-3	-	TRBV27	CASSRLAGSTDTQYF	TGTGCCAGCAGTCGACTAGCGGGTAGCACAGATACGCAGTATTTT
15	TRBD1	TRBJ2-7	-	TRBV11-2	CASSFGQGAYYEQYF	TGTGCCAGCTCCTTCGGACAGGGGGCTTATTACGAGCAGTACTTC
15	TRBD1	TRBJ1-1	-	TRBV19	CASSPTTGANTEAFF	TGTGCCAGTAGTCCCACGACAGGGGCGAACACTGAAGCTTTCTTT
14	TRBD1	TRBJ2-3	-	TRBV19	CASSRGRWTDTQYF	TGTGCCAGTTCCAGGGGGCGTTGGACAGATACGCAGTATTTT
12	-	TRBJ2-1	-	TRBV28	CASSTGSDEQFF	TGTGCCAGCAGCACAGGAAGCGATGAGCAGTTCTTC
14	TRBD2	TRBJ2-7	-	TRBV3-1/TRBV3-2	CASRERGGVHEQYF	TGTGCCAGCCGCGAGCGGGGAGGAGTCCACGAGCAGTACTTC
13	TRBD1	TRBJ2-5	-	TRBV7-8	CASSSAGGRTQYF	TGTGCCAGCAGCTCAGCAGGGGGCCGGACCCAGTACTTC
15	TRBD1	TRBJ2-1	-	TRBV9	CASRRTGGSYNEQFF	TGTGCCAGCCGCCGGACAGGGGGCTCCTACAATGAGCAGTTCTTC
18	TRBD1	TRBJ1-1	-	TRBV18	CASSPRIPPSGGVTEAFF	TGTGCCAGCTCACCACGGATTCCGCCCTCAGGGGGCGTCACTGAAGCTTTCTTT
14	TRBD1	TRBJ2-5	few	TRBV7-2	CASTPRTGLETQYF	TGTGCCAGCACCCCAAGGACAGGGTTAGAGACCCAGTACTTC
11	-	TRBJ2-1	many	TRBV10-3	CAISAGYEQFF	TGTGCCATCAGTGCAGGGTATGAGCAGTTCTTC
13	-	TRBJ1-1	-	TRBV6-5	CASTPGENTEAFF	TGTGCCAGCACCCCAGGGGAGAACACTGAAGCTTTCTTT
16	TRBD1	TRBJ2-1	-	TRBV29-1	CSVVTGTGQTYNEQFF	TGCAGCGTTGTGACCGGGACAGGGCAAACCTACAATGAGCAGTTCTTC
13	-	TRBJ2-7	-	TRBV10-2	CASSEAGGTEQYF	TGCGCCAGCAGTGAGGCAGGGGGGACCGAGCAGTACTTC
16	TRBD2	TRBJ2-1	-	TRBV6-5	CASSYSRVAGYNEQFF	TGTGCCAGCAGTTACTCGAGGGTAGCGGGATACAATGAGCAGTTCTTC
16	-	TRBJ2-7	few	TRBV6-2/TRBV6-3	CASSPRQRTASYEQYF	TGTGCCAGCAGTCCCCGCCAGAGGACAGCCTCCTACGAGCAGTACTTC
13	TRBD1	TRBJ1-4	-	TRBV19	CASGQGNQERLFF	TGTGCCAGTGGACAGGGTAACCAAGAACGACTGTTTTTT
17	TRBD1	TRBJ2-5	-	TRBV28	CASSFETGELRLKTQYF	TGTGCCAGCAGTTTTGAAACAGGGGAACTGCGGTTGAAGACCCAGTACTTC
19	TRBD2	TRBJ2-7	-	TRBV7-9	CASSLETGLAGAGSYEQYF	TGTGCCAGCAGCTTAGAGACGGGACTAGCGGGAGCCGGATCCTACGAGCAGTACTTC
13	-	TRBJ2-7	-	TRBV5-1	CASSLGGRYEQYF	TGCGCCAGCAGCTTGGGTGGGCGCTACGAGCAGTACTTC
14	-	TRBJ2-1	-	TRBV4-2	CASSHRTRENEQFF	TGTGCCAGCAGCCATCGAACGAGGGAGAATGAGCAGTTCTTC
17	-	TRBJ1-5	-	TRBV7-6	CASSPYGGPPDNQPQHF	TGTGCCAGCAGCCCTTACGGAGGGCCCCCCGACAATCAGCCCCAGCATTTT
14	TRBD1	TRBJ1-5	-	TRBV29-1	CSAARGTEGQPQHF	TGCAGCGCAGCCCGCGGGACAGAAGGACAGCCCCAGCATTTT
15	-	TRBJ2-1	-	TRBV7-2	CASSLASTGINEQFF	TGTGCCAGCAGCTTAGCCTCCACAGGGATCAATGAGCAGTTCTTC
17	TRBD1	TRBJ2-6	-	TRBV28	CASSSGTGSSGANVLTF	TGTGCCAGCAGTTCCGGGACAGGTAGCTCTGGGGCCAACGTCCTGACTTTC
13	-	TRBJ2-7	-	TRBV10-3	CAISEGTRYEQYF	TGTGCCATCAGTGAGGGGACACGCTACGAGCAGTACTTC
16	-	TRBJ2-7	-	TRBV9	CASSPQLTGAGEEQYF	TGTGCCAGCTCCCCCCAGCTTACGGGTGCCGGGGAGGAGCAGTACTTC
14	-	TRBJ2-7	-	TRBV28	CASSLVQSLYEQYF	TGTGCCAGCAGTTTGGTACAGTCACTCTACGAGCAGTACTTC